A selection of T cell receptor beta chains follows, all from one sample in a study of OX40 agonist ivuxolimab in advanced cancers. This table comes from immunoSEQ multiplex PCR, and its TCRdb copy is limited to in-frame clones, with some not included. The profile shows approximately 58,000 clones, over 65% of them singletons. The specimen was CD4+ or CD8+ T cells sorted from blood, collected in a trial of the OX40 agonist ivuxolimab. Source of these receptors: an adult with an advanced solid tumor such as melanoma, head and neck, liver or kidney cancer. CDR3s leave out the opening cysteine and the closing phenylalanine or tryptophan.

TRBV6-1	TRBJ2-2	ASSEWERAGAGGELF
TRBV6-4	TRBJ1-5	ASSSTGQGSNQPQH
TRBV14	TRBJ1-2	ASSQAAVHYGYT
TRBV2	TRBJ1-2	ASSAAGYGYT
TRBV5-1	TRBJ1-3	ASSLMTGVVDTIY
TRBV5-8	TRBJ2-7	ASSPRQGTYEQY
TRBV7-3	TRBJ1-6	ASSHGTGSNSPLH
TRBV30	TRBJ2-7	AWTTVPYEQY
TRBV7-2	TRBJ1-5	ASSSGQLSNQPQH
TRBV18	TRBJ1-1	ASSPTANTEAF
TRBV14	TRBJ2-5	ASSQDRTPQETQY
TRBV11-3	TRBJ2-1	ASSLGASGGYEQF
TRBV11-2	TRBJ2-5	ASSHWGGTPETQY
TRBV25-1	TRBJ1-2	ASSGHPTIGGYT
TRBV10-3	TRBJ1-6	AISELGTGDNSPLH
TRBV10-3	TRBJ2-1	AISESEFLRENEQF
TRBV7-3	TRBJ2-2	ASRQESGALDTGELF
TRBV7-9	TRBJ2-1	ASLSGRYNEQF
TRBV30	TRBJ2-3	AWSARGQGRYTQY
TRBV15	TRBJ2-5	ATSTLRRYQETQY
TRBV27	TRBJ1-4	ASSSRRGGREKLF
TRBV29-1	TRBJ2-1	SVPERGTYNEQF
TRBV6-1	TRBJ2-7	ASMTPGQGYEQY
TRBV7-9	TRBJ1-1	ASSLREFEAF
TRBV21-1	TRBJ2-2	ASSQRGPGTGELF
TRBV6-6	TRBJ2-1	ASSPPGQGYNEQF